One and the same sample provided the 18 T cell receptor beta chains below, sequenced in a study of blood T cell repertoires in COVID-19. Measured with immunoSEQ multiplex PCR; TCRdb has only the in-frame clones, and not every one. The sample lists about 220,000 clones, 82% seen once, with about 3.4% in the top ten. Sequencing was carried out using PBMCs or T cells enriched from blood (not recorded which). These receptor sequences come from a woman aged 55-69 years who had recovered from COVID-19.

This chain links TRBV9 with TRBJ1-1; D is ambiguous. The V end was cut by 3 bases, the J end by 1 base, with 16 bases between. Germline assignment: CDR1 SGDLS and CDR2 YYNGEE. The CDR3 runs to 16 residues. The CDR3: CASSALLGEENTEAFF. Written as DNA, the CDR3 is TGTGCCAGCAGCGCCCTTCTCGGGGAGGAGAACACTGAAGCTTTCTTT.

This chain connects TRBV5-1 to TRBJ1-4; TRBD1 matches 7 bases. The CDR3 runs 14 residues. From germline, CDR1 is SGHRS and CDR2 YFSETQ. V shed 4 bases and J 4 bases; nucleotides not matched to a gene: 4. The CDR3, as DNA: TGCGCCAGCAGCCTAGGGACAGTTAATGAAAAACTGTTTTTT. It yields the protein CASSLGTVNEKLFF.

This chain connects TRBV5-1 to TRBJ2-5; 11 nucleotides line up with TRBD1. This CDR3 is built from 15 residues. CDR1 and CDR2 (germline): SGHRS, YFSETQ. V gave up 4 bases and J gave up 2 bases; unmatched junction bases: 4. CDR3 in DNA: TGCGCCAGCAGCGACCGGGACAGGGGGCAAGAGACCCAGTACTTC. Protein product: CASSDRDRGQETQYF.

This rearrangement joins TRBV6-5 to TRBJ1-3; D is undetermined. V was shortened by 8 bases and J by 8 bases, with 7 bases between the two germline ends. The CDR3 sequence is 10 residues long. Germline assignment: CDR1 MNHEY and CDR2 SVGAGI. This chain's CDR3 is CASGEDTIYF. The CDR3 nucleotides are TGTGCCAGCGGGGAGGACACCATATATTTT.

V gene TRBV3-1 (or the pseudogene TRBV3-2) combines with J gene TRBJ2-5, with 7 bases fitting TRBD2. Per the germline V gene, CDR1 is LGHDT and CDR2 is YNNKEL (reference sequence). The CDR3 consists of 14 residues. The V gene end was trimmed by 4 bases and the J gene end by 5 bases; junction bases not matched to a gene: 7. CDR3 sequence (DNA): TGTGCCAGCAGCCCATTTGGGGGAGGGGAGACCCAGTACTTC. As protein: CASSPFGGGETQYF.

This clone was seen more than once but under ten times. This chain joins TRBV4-1 and TRBJ1-6; 11 bases fit TRBD1. The germline CDR1 and CDR2 sequences are MGHRA and YSYEKL. CDR3 length equals 18 residues. J was trimmed by 0 bases and V by 3 bases; bases with no gene match: 4. CDR3 amino acids: CASSQRTGGNSYNSPLHF. The CDR3 DNA sequence: TGCGCCAGCAGCCAGCGGACAGGGGGCAACTCCTATAATTCACCCCTCCACTTT.

The chain recombines TRBV20-1 with TRBJ1-2; D remains ambiguous. Trimming stripped 3 bases from V and 3 bases from J, with 11 bases between. This CDR3 contains 13 residues. Germline CDR1 is DFQATT and CDR2 is SNEGSKA (reference sequence). CDR3 region: CSASQRGDYGYTF. The CDR3 nucleotides are TGCAGTGCTAGTCAAAGAGGAGACTATGGCTACACCTTC.

The V gene is TRBV10-3, the J gene TRBJ2-2; D is perhaps TRBD1 (5 bases). Germline CDR1 is ENHRY and CDR2 is SYGVKD. This CDR3 has 14 amino acids. V was pared by 9 bases and J by 5 bases, with 16 bases between. CDR3 coding DNA: TGTGCCATGGCCCGGACAACTCAGACCGGGGAGCTGTTTTTT. Translation gives CAMARTTQTGELFF.

This clone showed up just a few times. The V gene is TRBV5-4, the J gene TRBJ1-4; no clear D gene. The CDR3 is made up of 15 amino acids. Germline V gene data show CDR1 as SGHNT and CDR2 as YYREEE (reference sequence). Trimming cost V 0 bases and J 5 bases, with 11 bases left between them. The CDR3 coding sequence is TGTGCCAGCAGCTTGGATCCAGGTTACAATGAAAAACTGTTTTTT. Protein sequence: CASSLDPGYNEKLFF.

The chain carries TRBV19 and TRBJ1-1, with TRBD1 identical over 7 bases. This CDR3 has 14 residues. Germline values: CDR1 LNHDA, CDR2 SQIVND (reference sequence). Unmatched junction bases numbered 5, after V lost 6 bases and J lost 1 base. This CDR3 is CASSRQGRNTEAFF. In DNA, the CDR3 is TGTGCCAGTAGCCGACAGGGAAGGAACACTGAAGCTTTCTTT.

The chain links TRBV9 to TRBJ2-1; D may be TRBD2 (5 bases). The CDR3 covers 16 residues. Germline values: CDR1 SGDLS, CDR2 YYNGEE. Trimming left V 0 bases short and J 0 bases short, with 10 bases between. As DNA, the CDR3 is TGTGCCAGCAGCGTAGGGGCTAGCAGCTCCTACAATGAGCAGTTCTTC. It codes for CASSVGASSSYNEQFF.

The chain employs TRBV7-9 and TRBJ2-3, with D maybe TRBD1 (6 bases). This CDR3 is built from 13 residues. CDR1 and CDR2 from the germline V gene are SEHNR and FQNEAQ (reference sequence). Trimming removed 8 bases from V and 3 bases from J, with 12 bases in between. The CDR3 bases are TGTGCCAGCTACGGGACAACAACAGATACGCAGTATTTT. Amino acids: CASYGTTTDTQYF.

The CDR3 is CASSLDRGAGAKYNEQFF. The CDR3 region has the DNA TGTGCCAGCAGCTTAGATAGAGGAGCGGGAGCGAAGTACAATGAGCAGTTCTTC. J is TRBJ2-1 and V is TRBV11-2, with 8 bases matching TRBD2. Germline CDR1 is SGHAT and CDR2 is FQNNGV. V gave up 0 bases and J gave up 4 bases; unmatched junction bases: 11. This CDR3 is built from 18 residues.

The rearrangement joins TRBV25-1 to TRBJ1-2, with D tentatively TRBD1 (6 bases). Between the trimmed V and J ends, which lost 1 base and 7 bases, there was a span of 10 bases. The CDR3 contains 13 residues. Germline V gene sequence: CDR1 MGHDK, CDR2 SYGVNS. CDR3 in DNA: TGTGCCAGCAGTGAATGGGGGCGCGGTGGCTACACCTTC. Translating it yields CASSEWGRGGYTF.

The sample holds a few counts of this clone. The chain uses TRBV2 and TRBJ2-7; D might be TRBD2 (5 bases). V lost 6 bases, J lost 3 bases, and 6 bases lay in between. Germline V gene data show CDR1 as SNHLY and CDR2 as FYNNEI. The CDR3 loop spans 11 amino acids. The DNA of the CDR3 is TGTGCCAGCAGACGGGGCTACGAGCAGTACTTC. Translating it yields CASRRGYEQYF.

The CDR3 loop is CASSKGTALNTEAFF. CDR3 bases: TGTGCCAGCAGCAAAGGGACAGCTTTGAACACTGAAGCTTTCTTT. The J gene is TRBJ1-1, the V gene TRBV5-4; TRBD1 matches 7 bases. Germline V CDR1 and CDR2: SGHNT, YYREEE (reference sequence). CDR3 length equals 15 residues. Unmatched junction bases numbered 6, after V lost 4 bases and J lost 0 bases.

The rearrangement links TRBV3-1 (or the pseudogene TRBV3-2) to TRBJ1-3, with TRBD1 matching 7 bases. The ends lost 4 bases at V and 2 bases at J; junction bases unmatched: 5. The germline CDR1 and CDR2 sequences are LGHDT and YNNKEL (reference sequence). The length of the CDR3 is 15 residues. In nucleotides, the CDR3 is TGTGCCAGCAGCCGGATGGGACAGCCTGGAAACACCATATATTTT. Translating gives CASSRMGQPGNTIYF.

J is TRBJ2-3 and V is TRBV7-2, with D possibly matching TRBD1 (6 bases). The germline gives CDR1 SGHTA, CDR2 FQGNSA. The CDR3 is 14 amino acids. V lost 0 bases to trimming and J lost 4 bases, with 8 bases between them. The CDR3, as DNA: TGTGCCAGCAGCTTAGCGTGGGGGCCAGATACGCAGTATTTT. It translates to CASSLAWGPDTQYF.